One sample yielded the 24 T cell receptor beta chains listed below, sequenced in a study of graft-versus-host responses after intestinal transplantation. Antigen specificity for these receptors is unknown. Clones were sequenced by immunoSEQ multiplex PCR, and TCRdb holds only the in-frame ones, with some missing. The data show roughly 120,000 clones, with around 94% seen just once and 0.2% to 0.25% held by the top ten. This specimen was unstimulated CD4+ T cells sorted from spleen or lymph node cells, taken before transplant. The receptor source for this set is a human donor who was the organ donor for an intestinal transplant.

The chain links TRBV6-5 to TRBJ2-7, with no clear D. Germline V gene data show CDR1 as MNHEY and CDR2 as SVGAGI. V shed 4 bases and J shed 5 bases, with 12 bases lying between them. The CDR3 consists of 13 residues. CDR3 DNA sequence: TGTGCCAGCAGTTTTTCCCGTGGGCACGAGCAGTACTTC. Translated: CASSFSRGHEQYF.

The chain has TRBV29-1 and TRBJ2-3, with D possibly TRBD2 on 7 matching bases. The CDR3 loop spans 13 amino acids. Germline-derived CDR1 and CDR2 are SQVTM and ANQGSEA. V lost 7 bases and J 4 bases, leaving 15 bases between the germline ends. CDR3 nucleotide sequence: TGCAGCGGGGGGACGGGGGGCCCAGATACGCAGTATTTT. This encodes CSGGTGGPDTQYF.

V is TRBV5-4 and J is TRBJ2-7; 11 bases map to TRBD1. Germline loops: CDR1 SGHNT, CDR2 YYREEE (reference sequence). The CDR3 runs 14 residues. V was clipped by 0 bases and J by 5 bases; unmatched bases: 1. This CDR3 is CASSLGTGGDEQYF. CDR3 sequence (DNA): TGTGCCAGCAGCTTGGGGACAGGGGGCGACGAGCAGTACTTC.

This rearrangement joins TRBV28 to TRBJ2-1, with D perhaps matching TRBD2 (5 bases). This CDR3 region has 15 residues. The ends were cut back, 2 bases at V and 6 bases at J, with 14 bases in the middle. In germline, CDR1 is MDHEN, CDR2 SYDVKM. The CDR3 coding sequence is TGTGCCAGCAGTTTAGGGAGCCTTATGGGCAATGAGCAGTTCTTC. Its translation: CASSLGSLMGNEQFF.

This rearrangement joins TRBV7-3 to TRBJ1-1; TRBD1 agrees at 7 bases. CDR1 is SGHTA, CDR2 FQGTGA, per germline. The length of the CDR3 is 13 residues. Losses at the gene ends were 5 bases for V and 3 bases for J; bases not matched to a gene: 3. The CDR3 DNA follows: TGTGCCAGCAGCCTCGACAGGGACACTGAAGCTTTCTTT. Translating gives CASSLDRDTEAFF. Using reference TRBV7-3 and TRBJ1-1 for the parts outside the CDR3, the full variable domain is GAGVSQTPSNKVTEKGKYVELRCDPISGHTALYWYRQSLGQGPEFLIYFQGTGAADDSGLPNDRFFAVRPEGSVSTLKIQRTERGDSAVYLCASSLDRDTEAFFGQGTRLTVV.

The chain links TRBV6-6 to TRBJ2-7; D is possibly TRBD2 (6 bases). CDR3 size: 12 residues. Germline CDR1 reads MNHNY; CDR2 reads SVGAGI (reference sequence). V was clipped by 4 bases and J by 6 bases, with 10 bases between them. The DNA for the CDR3 is TGTGCCAGCAGTTTGCTAGCGATCGAGCAGTACTTC. Translation gives CASSLLAIEQYF.

The count of this clone is one. This chain links TRBV2 with TRBJ2-2; TRBD2 is a possible D gene (5 bases). This CDR3 region has 15 residues. V gave up 0 bases and J gave up 4 bases, with 9 bases separating them. Germline loops: CDR1 SNHLY, CDR2 FYNNEI. The CDR3 nucleotides are TGTGCCAGCAGTGAAGCCGGACGGGGCACCGGGGAGCTGTTTTTT. This codes for CASSEAGRGTGELFF.

This clone was observed a single time. The rearrangement uses TRBV9 and TRBJ1-2, with a tentative D call TRBD1 (5 bases). V gave up 4 bases and J gave up 7 bases, with 8 bases separating them. Germline-derived CDR1 and CDR2 are SGDLS and YYNGEE. The CDR3 sequence is 11 residues long. The DNA of the CDR3 is TGTGCCAGCAGCCTGGGACGTGGCTACACCTTC. It specifies CASSLGRGYTF.

The chain employs TRBV30 and TRBJ1-3; D call uncertain. Germline lookup yields CDR1 GTSNPN and CDR2 SVGIG (reference sequence). V dropped 0 bases and J dropped 0 bases, with 12 bases sitting between them. The CDR3 loop spans 16 amino acids. CDR3 DNA sequence: TGTGCCTGGAGTGTCCTCCCCCAGCACTCTGGAAACACCATATATTTT. Its protein is CAWSVLPQHSGNTIYF.

In the case of this clone: Other nucleotide sequences in the sample specify the same CDR3. This chain links TRBV6-1 with TRBJ1-5; D might be TRBD1 (6 bases). Trimming pared 6 bases from V and 4 bases from J, leaving 10 bases between. The germline gives CDR1 MNHNS, CDR2 SASEGT. The CDR3 covers 13 residues. The CDR3 here is CASSATGNQPQHF. The CDR3 bases are TGTGCCAGCAGCGCTACAGGGAATCAGCCCCAGCATTTT.

The chain employs TRBV4-3 and TRBJ1-6; 7 bases fit TRBD1. With 0 bases clipped from V and 5 bases from J, the junction kept 1 base outside the gene matches. The CDR3 is 15 amino acids. Germline lookup yields CDR1 LGHNA and CDR2 YSLEER. The CDR3 DNA follows: TGCGCCAGCAGCCAAGAGGGACAGCATAATTCACCCCTCCACTTT. Residues: CASSQEGQHNSPLHF.

The rearrangement uses TRBV11-3 and TRBJ2-1; 10 nucleotides line up with TRBD1. Germline V gene data show CDR1 as SGHNT and CDR2 as YENEEA. With V trimmed by 5 bases and J by 5 bases, 6 bases remained unmatched. The CDR3 consists of 15 residues. CDR3 in amino acids: CASSPRDRGNNEQFF. CDR3 nucleotides: TGTGCCAGCAGCCCGCGGGACAGGGGTAACAATGAGCAGTTCTTC.

The chain uses TRBV7-2 and TRBJ2-7; D could derive from TRBD1 or TRBD2 (5 bases each). In germline, CDR1 is SGHTA, CDR2 FQGNSA. Deletions cut 5 bases from V and 2 bases from J, with 13 bases between. The CDR3 extends over 14 amino acids. The CDR3 bases are TGTGCCAGCAGCAAGGGATCGGGACCCTACGAGCAGTACTTC. This encodes CASSKGSGPYEQYF.

The V and J genes are TRBV4-2 and TRBJ2-1, with D perhaps matching TRBD2 (6 bases). CDR1 is LGHNA and CDR2 is YNFKEQ in the germline V gene. CDR3 length: 17 amino acids. V gave up 0 bases and J gave up 7 bases, with 19 bases separating them. Here the CDR3 DNA reads TGTGCCAGCAGCCAAGACCCCCAGCGGAGGGCCGAGAATGAGCAGTTCTTC. It translates to CASSQDPQRRAENEQFF.

This sequence joins TRBV28 and TRBJ1-2; D is unresolved. The CDR3 loop spans 13 amino acids. Germline CDR1 is MDHEN and CDR2 is SYDVKM. V dropped 6 bases and J dropped 8 bases, with 16 bases sitting between them. The CDR3 DNA is TGTGCCAGCAGACACACTTCCCGTAAGGGCTACACCTTC. Translated: CASRHTSRKGYTF.

V is TRBV29-1 and J is TRBJ2-5; D is possibly TRBD1 or TRBD2 (5 bases each). CDR3 length: 21 amino acids. Germline-derived CDR1 and CDR2 are SQVTM and ANQGSEA. V lost 3 bases and J 2 bases, leaving 34 bases between the germline ends. DNA for the CDR3: TGCAGCGTTGAGCCACAAATTTTCATCCGGGACCCACTAAGCCGACAAGAGACCCAGTACTTC. Translated, it gives CSVEPQIFIRDPLSRQETQYF.

The chain uses TRBV6-1 and TRBJ2-5, with TRBD1 matching over 8 bases. The CDR3 consists of 13 residues. Germline V gives CDR1 MNHNS, CDR2 SASEGT. V shed 6 bases, J shed 4 bases, and the junction held 4 bases outside the gene matches. CDR3 sequence (DNA): TGTGCCAGCAGAATCACAGGGGGAGAGACCCAGTACTTC. Protein sequence: CASRITGGETQYF.

The V gene is TRBV6-6, the J gene TRBJ2-5; 10 bases agree with TRBD2. CDR1 is MNHNY, CDR2 SVGAGI, per germline (reference sequence). J lost 3 bases, V lost 6 bases, and 7 bases had no gene match. The CDR3 is made up of 15 amino acids. CDR3 nucleotides: TGTGCCAGCAGCACCGGGACTAGCGACAAAGAGACCCAGTACTTC. It yields the protein CASSTGTSDKETQYF.

The J gene is TRBJ1-2, the V gene TRBV5-4; a weak D match, TRBD1 (5 bases). This CDR3 has 15 residues. V was clipped by 4 bases and J by 7 bases, with 20 bases between them. CDR1 is SGHNT, CDR2 YYREEE, per germline (reference sequence). The CDR3: CASSEAGFPLFGYTF. The CDR3 nucleotides are TGTGCCAGCAGCGAGGCAGGGTTTCCTCTCTTTGGCTACACCTTC.

In this sample, this clone turned up a few times. This chain uses TRBV2 with TRBJ2-1; the D gene is possibly TRBD2 (5 bases). The CDR3 runs 14 residues. Trimming pared 8 bases from V and 3 bases from J, leaving 14 bases between. Germline loops: CDR1 SNHLY, CDR2 FYNNEI. CDR3 residues: CASGGSRIYNEQFF. The DNA for the CDR3 is TGTGCCAGCGGAGGCTCAAGAATCTACAATGAGCAGTTCTTC.

For this clone: The same CDR3 also results from other DNA sequences found in this sample. The J gene is TRBJ2-7, the V gene TRBV4-2, with a tentative D call TRBD1 (6 bases). CDR1 is LGHNA, CDR2 YNFKEQ, per germline. This CDR3 has 13 amino acids. V was cut by 3 bases and J by 5 bases, with 11 bases left in between. The CDR3 loop reads CASSQAAGDEQYF. As DNA, the CDR3 is TGTGCCAGCAGCCAGGCCGCAGGGGACGAGCAGTACTTC.

This chain links TRBV10-3 with TRBJ2-5; possibly TRBD2 for D (7 bases). Germline V lookup: CDR1 ENHRY, CDR2 SYGVKD. V was clipped by 6 bases and J by 1 base, with 12 bases between them. The length of the CDR3 is 14 residues. The CDR3 protein is CAISEGGVQETQYF. As DNA, the CDR3 is TGTGCCATCAGCGAAGGGGGGGTCCAAGAGACCCAGTACTTC.

The gene calls are TRBV29-1 and TRBJ2-2, with no clear D. The CDR3 is 14 residues long. Germline CDR1 reads SQVTM; CDR2 reads ANQGSEA. Between the trimmed V and J ends, which lost 3 bases and 0 bases, there was a span of 8 bases. CDR3 amino acids: CSVDGGPNTGELFF. The CDR3 nucleotides read TGCAGCGTTGACGGCGGCCCGAACACCGGGGAGCTGTTTTTT.

This clone was observed a few times. V gene TRBV19 combines with J gene TRBJ2-6, with D tentatively TRBD1 (6 bases). This CDR3 has 18 residues. Germline CDR1 LNHDA, CDR2 SQIVND (reference sequence). V gave up 4 bases and J gave up 1 base, with 17 bases separating them. As DNA, the CDR3 is TGTGCCAGTAGTAGCTTGTGGACAGTATCTTCTGGGGCCAACGTCCTGACTTTC. Translated: CASSSLWTVSSGANVLTF.